These 18 T cell receptor beta chains share one sample of origin, sequenced in a study of blood T cell repertoires in COVID-19. This table comes from immunoSEQ multiplex PCR, and its TCRdb copy is limited to in-frame clones, with some not included. There are some 110,000 clones in the sample; approximately 89% occur only once, and under 5% lies in the top ten. The specimen sequenced was peripheral blood. All receptors come from a middle-aged man with acute or convalescent COVID-19.

The chain uses TRBV3-1 (or the pseudogene TRBV3-2) and TRBJ1-2; D uncertain. V was shortened by 2 bases and J by 4 bases, with 5 bases between the two germline ends. Germline CDR1 reads LGHDT; CDR2 reads YNNKEL (reference sequence). The CDR3 covers 12 residues. The DNA of the CDR3 is TGTGCCAGCAGCCAATCTTTCTATGGCTACACCTTC. Protein: CASSQSFYGYTF.

The V and J genes are TRBV13 and TRBJ2-5; 8 bases line up with TRBD1. There are 14 residues in the CDR3. The V gene's germline CDR1 is PRHDT and CDR2 FYEKMQ (reference sequence). V shed 5 bases, J shed 3 bases, and the junction held 5 bases outside the gene matches. CDR3 amino acids: CASSRQGAEETQYF. The CDR3 coding sequence is TGTGCCAGCAGCCGTCAGGGGGCTGAAGAGACCCAGTACTTC.

The CDR3 loop is CASSLSFGLAGSEQYF. The CDR3 DNA reads as TGTGCCAGCAGCTTGTCCTTTGGACTAGCGGGTTCCGAGCAGTACTTC. The chain is built from TRBV5-4 and TRBJ2-7, with 11 positions matching TRBD2. The CDR3 runs 16 residues. V was clipped by 1 base and J by 6 bases; unmatched bases: 9. CDR1 SGHNT and CDR2 YYREEE come from the germline V gene (reference sequence).

The J gene is TRBJ2-7, the V gene TRBV6-5, with a possible D match to TRBD1 (7 bases). The CDR3 has 14 residues. The V gene's germline CDR1 is MNHEY and CDR2 SVGAGI. Trimming shortened V by 5 bases and J by 3 bases, and 14 bases separated the two germline ends. CDR3: CASSPQGDFYEQYF. CDR3 sequence (DNA): TGTGCCAGCAGTCCCCAGGGGGACTTCTACGAGCAGTACTTC.

This clone appeared a few times. The V call is TRBV15, the J call TRBJ1-6; TRBD1 aligns across 9 bases. This CDR3 region has 19 residues. V gave up 7 bases and J gave up 2 bases; unmatched junction bases: 15. CDR1 LNHNV and CDR2 YYDKDF come from the germline V gene (reference sequence). CDR3 DNA: TGTGCCACCAACCCGGGGGGACAGGGCATAGTGGCCTATAATTCACCCCTCCACTTT. Amino acid sequence: CATNPGGQGIVAYNSPLHF.

The chain is built from TRBV5-1 and TRBJ2-1; D is possibly TRBD1 (6 bases). Trimming took 0 bases from V and 7 from J, leaving 11 bases between them. The CDR3 is 14 amino acids. Germline lookup yields CDR1 SGHRS and CDR2 YFSETQ. CDR3 nucleotides: TGCGCCAGCAGCTTGGCACAGGGCTTGAATGAGCAGTTCTTC. Protein sequence: CASSLAQGLNEQFF. Variable domain in full (rest from reference TRBV5-1 and TRBJ2-1): KAGVTQTPRYLIKTRGQQVTLSCSPISGHRSVSWYQQTPGQGLQFLFEYFSETQRNKGNFPGRFSGRQFSNSRSEMNVSTLELGDSALYLCASSLAQGLNEQFFGPGTRLTVL.

The genes are TRBV30 and TRBJ1-1; D unresolved. Trimming shortened V by 0 bases and J by 1 base, and 6 bases separated the two germline ends. The germline V gene has CDR1 GTSNPN and CDR2 SVGIG (reference sequence). The CDR3 sequence is 13 residues long. In DNA, the CDR3 is TGTGCCTGGAGTGTACCAGAGAACACTGAAGCTTTCTTT. Translating gives CAWSVPENTEAFF.

V usage is TRBV9 and J usage is TRBJ1-2; 8 bases are shared with TRBD1. There are 17 residues in the CDR3. The germline CDR1 and CDR2 sequences are SGDLS and YYNGEE. J was trimmed by 4 bases and V by 3 bases; bases with no gene match: 14. The CDR3, as DNA: TGTGCCAGCAGCGGTCTCGACAGGGGCACAAATCTCTATGGCTACACCTTC. Amino acids: CASSGLDRGTNLYGYTF.

The chain links TRBV30 to TRBJ1-6; no reliable D call. V was cut by 3 bases and J by 0 bases, with 15 bases left in between. Germline V CDR1 and CDR2: GTSNPN, SVGIG (reference sequence). This CDR3 contains 17 residues. CDR3 residues: CAWRFQVPSSYNSPLHF. The CDR3 DNA reads as TGTGCCTGGAGGTTCCAGGTGCCGAGCTCCTATAATTCACCCCTCCACTTT.

The chain carries TRBV4-1 and TRBJ1-1; TRBD1 matches 8 bases. The CDR3 is 15 residues long. Losses at the gene ends were 4 bases for V and 3 bases for J; bases not matched to a gene: 7. Germline assignment: CDR1 MGHRA and CDR2 YSYEKL. The CDR3 is CASSLRDRRDTEAFF. DNA for the CDR3: TGCGCCAGCAGCCTCCGGGACAGGAGGGACACTGAAGCTTTCTTT.

The rearrangement joins TRBV14 to TRBJ2-1, with a tentative D call TRBD2 (5 bases). The germline V gene has CDR1 SGHDN and CDR2 FVKESK. Trimming stripped 3 bases from V and 10 bases from J, with 7 bases between. The CDR3 runs to 11 residues. The CDR3 sequence is CASSHGGEQFF. The CDR3 nucleotides are TGTGCCAGCAGCCACGGAGGAGAGCAGTTCTTC.

This chain uses TRBV2 with TRBJ1-1; 11 bases line up with TRBD1. Germline lookup yields CDR1 SNHLY and CDR2 FYNNEI. The CDR3 has 17 residues. The V gene end was trimmed by 0 bases and the J gene end by 7 bases; junction bases not matched to a gene: 10. CDR3 sequence (DNA): TGTGCCAGCAGTGAAGCGCTTCTGGACAGGGGGCTTGGTGAAGCTTTCTTT. It codes for CASSEALLDRGLGEAFF.

This chain joins TRBV12-3 or TRBV12-4 and TRBJ1-5; perhaps TRBD1 as D (5 bases). The CDR3 loop spans 13 amino acids. The germline V and J ends were trimmed by 10 bases and 2 bases, with 12 bases remaining between them. CDR3 region: CAIRRGGNQPQHF. CDR3 bases: TGTGCCATCCGGAGGGGTGGCAATCAGCCCCAGCATTTT.

This rearrangement joins TRBV7-2 to TRBJ2-1; 10 bases line up with TRBD2. The CDR3 is 16 residues long. CDR1 SGHTA and CDR2 FQGNSA come from the germline V gene. Trimming removed 4 bases from V and 1 base from J; junction bases left unmatched: 4. CDR3 loop: CASSSRTSGSYNEQFF. CDR3 nucleotides: TGTGCCAGCAGCTCAAGGACTAGCGGATCCTACAATGAGCAGTTCTTC. The whole variable domain, filled in from reference TRBV7-2 and TRBJ2-1, reads GAGVSQSPSNKVTEKGKDVELRCDPISGHTALYWYRQSLGQGLEFLIYFQGNSAPDKSGLPSDRFSAERTGGSVSTLTIQRTQQEDSAVYLCASSSRTSGSYNEQFFGPGTRLTVL.

V gene TRBV4-1 combines with J gene TRBJ1-1; a possible D gene is TRBD1 (6 bases). The V gene's germline CDR1 is MGHRA and CDR2 YSYEKL. Between the trimmed V and J ends, which lost 1 base and 6 bases, there was a span of 15 bases. The CDR3 covers 15 residues. The CDR3 DNA is TGCGCCAGCAGCCAAGCCCTCATCCAGGGGTCTGAAGCTTTCTTT. It codes for CASSQALIQGSEAFF.

J is TRBJ2-3 and V is TRBV2; 7 nucleotides line up with TRBD1. Germline V gene data show CDR1 as SNHLY and CDR2 as FYNNEI. The CDR3 sequence is 14 residues long. Losses at the gene ends were 6 bases for V and 2 bases for J; bases not matched to a gene: 5. The CDR3 loop reads CASRADRATDTQYF. CDR3 nucleotide sequence: TGTGCCAGCAGAGCAGACAGGGCCACAGATACGCAGTATTTT.

V gene TRBV19 combines with J gene TRBJ1-2, with TRBD1 identical over 10 bases. From germline, CDR1 is LNHDA and CDR2 SQIVND (reference sequence). The CDR3 is made up of 14 amino acids. The V and J ends lost 8 bases and 2 bases, in that order; junction bases with no gene match: 5. The CDR3 sequence is CASGTDRGNYGYTF. CDR3 coding DNA: TGTGCCAGTGGCACGGACAGGGGGAACTATGGCTACACCTTC.

Here the CDR3 reads CASSIDQEGYYNEQFF. In DNA form, the CDR3 reads TGTGCCAGTAGTATAGACCAGGAGGGCTACTACAATGAGCAGTTCTTC. The chain is built from TRBV19 and TRBJ2-1, with a possible D match to TRBD2 (6 bases). V shed 0 bases and J shed 3 bases, with 12 bases lying between them. The germline V gene encodes CDR1 LNHDA and CDR2 SQIVND (reference sequence). The CDR3 is 16 amino acids.